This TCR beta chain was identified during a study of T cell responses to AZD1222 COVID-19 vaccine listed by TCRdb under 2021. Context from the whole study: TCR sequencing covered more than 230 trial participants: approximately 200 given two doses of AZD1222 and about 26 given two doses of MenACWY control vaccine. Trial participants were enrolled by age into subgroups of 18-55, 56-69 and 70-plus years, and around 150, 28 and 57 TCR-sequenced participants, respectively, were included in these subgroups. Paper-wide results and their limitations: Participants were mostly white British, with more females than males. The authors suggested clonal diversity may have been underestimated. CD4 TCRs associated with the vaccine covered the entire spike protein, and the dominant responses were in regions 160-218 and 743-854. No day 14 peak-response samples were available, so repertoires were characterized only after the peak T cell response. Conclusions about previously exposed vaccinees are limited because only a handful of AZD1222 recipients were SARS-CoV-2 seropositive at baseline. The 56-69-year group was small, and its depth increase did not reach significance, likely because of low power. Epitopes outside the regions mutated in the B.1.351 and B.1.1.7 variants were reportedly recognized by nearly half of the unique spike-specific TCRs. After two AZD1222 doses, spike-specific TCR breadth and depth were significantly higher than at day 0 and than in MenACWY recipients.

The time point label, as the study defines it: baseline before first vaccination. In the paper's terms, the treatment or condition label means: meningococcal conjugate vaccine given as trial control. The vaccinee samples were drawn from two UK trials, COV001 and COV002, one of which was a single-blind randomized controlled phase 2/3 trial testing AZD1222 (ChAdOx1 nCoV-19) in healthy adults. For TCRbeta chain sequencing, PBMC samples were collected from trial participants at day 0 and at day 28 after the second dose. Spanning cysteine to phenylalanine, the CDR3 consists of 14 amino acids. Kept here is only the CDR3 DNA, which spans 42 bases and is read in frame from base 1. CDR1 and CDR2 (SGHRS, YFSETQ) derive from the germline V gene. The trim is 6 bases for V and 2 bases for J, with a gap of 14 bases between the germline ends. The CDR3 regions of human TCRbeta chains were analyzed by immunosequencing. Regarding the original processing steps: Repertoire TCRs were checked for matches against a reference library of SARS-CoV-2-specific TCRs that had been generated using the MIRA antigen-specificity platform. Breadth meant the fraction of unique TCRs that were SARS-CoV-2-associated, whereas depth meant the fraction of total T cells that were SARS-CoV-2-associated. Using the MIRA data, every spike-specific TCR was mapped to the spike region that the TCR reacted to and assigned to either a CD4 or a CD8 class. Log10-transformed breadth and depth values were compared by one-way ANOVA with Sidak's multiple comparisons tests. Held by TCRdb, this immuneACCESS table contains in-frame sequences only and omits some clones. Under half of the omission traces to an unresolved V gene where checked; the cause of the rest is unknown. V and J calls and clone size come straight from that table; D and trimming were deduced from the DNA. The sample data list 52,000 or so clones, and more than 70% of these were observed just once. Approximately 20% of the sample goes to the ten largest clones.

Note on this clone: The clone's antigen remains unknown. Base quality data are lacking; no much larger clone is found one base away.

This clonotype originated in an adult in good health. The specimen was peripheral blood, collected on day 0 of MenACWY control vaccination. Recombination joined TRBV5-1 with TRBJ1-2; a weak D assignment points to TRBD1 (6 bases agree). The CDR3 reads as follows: CASMAPGANYGYTF. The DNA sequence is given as TGCGCCAGCATGGCGCCAGGGGCGAACTATGGCTACACCTTC.